This T cell receptor (beta chain) was sequenced during a study of PD-L1 blockade in urothelial cancer. Whole-study context: Starting in about 2014, patients were given atezolizumab (1,200 mg intravenously every 3 weeks). The patients had undergone anywhere from 0 to 3 prior chemotherapy regimens. Across blood samples, T cells had a median count of around 150,000.

CDR3 length: 15 residues. The V and J ends lost 8 bases and 4 bases, in that order; junction bases with no gene match: 11. Germline lookup yields CDR1 MNHNS and CDR2 SASEGT. Regarding time point: peripheral blood 6 weeks after treatment start. Clones were read by immunoSEQ multiplex PCR, and TCRdb kept only the in-frame ones, dropping some. The sample has fewer than 25,000 clones, around 86% seen once. The rearrangement links TRBV6-1 to TRBJ2-3; 8 bases line up with TRBD1. Material: PBMCs, obtained around atezolizumab (anti-PD-L1) treatment. This TCR was sampled from a man aged 50 or older with urothelial cancer. This CDR3 reads CASSSGQGSSDTQYF. CDR3 in DNA: TGTGCCAGCTCCTCAGGACAGGGTTCATCAGATACGCAGTATTTT.